The 27 T cell receptor beta chains below all came from one sample that was sequenced in a study of T-cell reconstitution after alpha-beta-depleted transplantation in children. Using unique molecular identifiers, the investigators prepared the TCRbeta library. TCRdb itself ran the PCR reads through MiXCR, one entry per CDR3 protein. This sample has about 540,000 distinct CDR3 sequences, with 15% to 20% found just once. The sample consisted of PBMCs from the stem cell graft donor, taken from the stem cell graft. Receptors originate from a human donor who donated a stem cell graft to a child with acute lymphoblastic leukemia.

Here the CDR3 reads CASSLRQGGNQPQHF. The CDR3 DNA is TGTGCCAGCAGCTTGAGGCAGGGGGGCAATCAGCCCCAGCATTTT. The chain uses TRBV12-3 or TRBV12-4 and TRBJ1-5, with TRBD1 matching over 7 bases. J lost 2 bases, V lost 6 bases, and 7 bases had no gene match. The CDR3 loop spans 15 amino acids.

This chain joins TRBV4-2 and TRBJ2-3; D is possibly TRBD2 (6 bases). CDR1 is LGHNA and CDR2 is YNFKEQ in the germline V gene. V was trimmed by 0 bases and J by 1 base, leaving 14 bases between them. CDR3 length equals 17 residues. CDR3 loop: CASSQEGRLARTDTQYF. In DNA form, the CDR3 reads TGTGCCAGCAGCCAAGAAGGCAGGCTAGCGCGCACAGATACGCAGTATTTT.

The genes are TRBV5-1 and TRBJ2-1, with 10 bases matching TRBD1. Losses at the gene ends were 2 bases for V and 4 bases for J; bases not matched to a gene: 9. This CDR3 has 17 residues. Germline V gene sequence: CDR1 SGHRS, CDR2 YFSETQ. The CDR3 DNA is TGCGCCAGCAGCTTAGCGACAGGGGGCGAACCTTACAATGAGCAGTTCTTC. This gives the protein CASSLATGGEPYNEQFF.

A few counts support this clonotype. This rearrangement joins TRBV5-1 to TRBJ2-2, with 11 bases lining up with TRBD2. Germline assignment: CDR1 SGHRS and CDR2 YFSETQ. The CDR3 is 20 residues long. V gave up 5 bases and J gave up 0 bases; unmatched junction bases: 15. The CDR3 reads CASSMVGLAAIMANTGELFF. The CDR3 nucleotides read TGCGCCAGCAGTATGGTGGGACTAGCGGCTATTATGGCGAACACCGGGGAGCTGTTTTTT.

The chain employs TRBV5-6 and TRBJ2-7, with D uncertain. Germline V CDR1 and CDR2: SGHDT, YYEEEE. This CDR3 region has 16 residues. The ends were cut back, 2 bases at V and 1 base at J, with 16 bases in the middle. CDR3 in DNA: TGTGCCAGCAGCTTCAAGCTCAAACGGGCTTCCTACGAGCAGTACTTC. Protein product: CASSFKLKRASYEQYF. The variable domain in full, with the rest retrieved from reference TRBV5-6 and TRBJ2-7, is DAGVTQSPTHLIKTRGQQVTLRCSPKSGHDTVSWYQQALGQGPQFIFQYYEEEERQRGNFPDRFSGHQFPNYSSELNVNALLLGDSALYLCASSFKLKRASYEQYFGPGTRLTVT.

This clonotype was picked up a small number of times. The CDR3 DNA sequence: TGCAGCGCTCTTAGTCTACCCTACGAGCAGTACTTC. Protein: CSALSLPYEQYF. This sequence joins TRBV29-1 and TRBJ2-7; unclear D gene. V lost 7 bases and J 2 bases, leaving 12 bases between the germline ends. Germline CDR1 is SQVTM and CDR2 is ANQGSEA. The CDR3 has 12 amino acids.

This clonotype was counted only a few times. The chain employs TRBV5-1 and TRBJ2-5; TRBD2 aligns across 11 bases. CDR1 is SGHRS and CDR2 is YFSETQ in the germline V gene. The V segment lost 2 bases and the J segment 4 bases; nucleotides outside the gene matches: 13. The CDR3 extends over 18 amino acids. CDR3 amino acids: CASSFTPVAGGRRETQYF. CDR3 bases: TGCGCCAGCAGCTTCACACCTGTAGCGGGAGGGCGGAGAGAGACCCAGTACTTC.

The V call is TRBV5-1, the J call TRBJ2-7, with 10 bases matching TRBD1. CDR1 is SGHRS and CDR2 is YFSETQ in the germline V gene. V gave up 6 bases and J gave up 6 bases; unmatched junction bases: 9. This CDR3 region has 14 residues. CDR3 loop: CASTDPGQGLEQYF. CDR3 nucleotide sequence: TGCGCCAGCACGGATCCGGGACAGGGGCTCGAGCAGTACTTC.

The J gene is TRBJ2-3, the V gene TRBV5-1; no firm D call. Germline V gene lookup returns CDR1 SGHRS and CDR2 YFSETQ. The V end lost 0 bases, the J end lost 1 base, and 6 bases lay between the germline ends. CDR3 length: 14 residues. CDR3 protein: CASSLVVGTDTQYF. The CDR3 DNA is TGCGCCAGCAGCTTGGTGGTCGGCACAGATACGCAGTATTTT.

The sample holds a few counts of this clonotype. In nucleotides, the CDR3 is TGCGCCAGCAGCCCGCGGGGAAGGTTCACTGAAGCTTTCTTT. Protein sequence: CASSPRGRFTEAFF. J is TRBJ1-1 and V is TRBV5-1, with D uncertain. Germline V gene lookup returns CDR1 SGHRS and CDR2 YFSETQ. This CDR3 is built from 14 residues. Trimming left V 4 bases short and J 4 bases short, with 14 bases between.

The chain combines TRBV11-3 with TRBJ2-3, with D possibly TRBD2 on 5 matching bases. This CDR3 region has 17 residues. V was trimmed by 1 base and J by 0 bases, leaving 14 bases between them. The germline gives CDR1 SGHNT, CDR2 YENEEA. In DNA, the CDR3 is TGTGCCAGCAGCTTAGCCTATTCGGGGTGGAGCACAGATACGCAGTATTTT. Amino acids: CASSLAYSGWSTDTQYF.

V and J are TRBV30 and TRBJ2-5; 7 nucleotides agree with TRBD1. CDR3 length: 15 amino acids. J lost 1 base, V lost 5 bases, and 10 bases had no gene match. Germline V gives CDR1 GTSNPN, CDR2 SVGIG (reference sequence). The CDR3, as DNA: TGTGCCTGGGTACACAACAGGGGCGCCCAAGAGACCCAGTACTTC. Its translation is CAWVHNRGAQETQYF.

This clonotype was counted a few times. The rearrangement uses TRBV5-1 and TRBJ2-3; D ambiguous. The CDR3 spans 18 residues. The germline V gene has CDR1 SGHRS and CDR2 YFSETQ. The V end was cut by 3 bases, the J end by 2 bases, with 22 bases between. The CDR3 nucleotides are TGCGCCAGCAGCTCTGACTGGCCCCCAGGAGAGGACACAGATACGCAGTATTTT. This gives the protein CASSSDWPPGEDTDTQYF.

This clonotype turned up a few times. The rearrangement uses TRBV28 and TRBJ2-1, with TRBD2 matching over 15 bases. The CDR3 is 16 residues long. The V and J ends lost 3 bases and 9 bases, in that order; junction bases with no gene match: 6. Germline CDR1 is MDHEN and CDR2 is SYDVKM. The CDR3 is CASSFRGLAGGGEQFF. In DNA form, the CDR3 reads TGTGCCAGCAGTTTTCGTGGACTAGCGGGAGGGGGTGAGCAGTTCTTC.

This clonotype showed up many times. This rearrangement joins TRBV25-1 to TRBJ1-1; D not resolved. The CDR3 has 15 amino acids. The V gene's germline CDR1 is MGHDK and CDR2 SYGVNS. Trimming removed 4 bases from V and 0 bases from J, with 12 bases in between. This CDR3 is CASSVGTGLNTEAFF. The CDR3 DNA reads TGTGCCAGCAGTGTGGGAACGGGATTGAACACTGAAGCTTTCTTT.

This clonotype was observed a few times. The chain carries TRBV20-1 and TRBJ2-3; possibly TRBD1 for D (6 bases). CDR1 and CDR2 from the germline V gene are DFQATT and SNEGSKA (reference sequence). V lost 4 bases and J 4 bases, leaving 9 bases between the germline ends. The CDR3 is made up of 12 amino acids. The CDR3 sequence: CSAKQGADTQYF. CDR3 sequence (DNA): TGCAGTGCTAAACAGGGTGCAGATACGCAGTATTTT.

The genes are TRBV6-1 and TRBJ1-1, with 9 bases fitting TRBD1. This CDR3 has 14 amino acids. J lost 6 bases, V lost 2 bases, and 4 bases had no gene match. Germline V gene sequence: CDR1 MNHNS, CDR2 SASEGT. The CDR3 reads CASSEWGQGPEAFF. CDR3 nucleotides: TGTGCCAGCAGTGAATGGGGACAGGGCCCTGAAGCTTTCTTT.

CDR3 nucleotide sequence: TGCAGTGCTAGAGATCCGAGACTAGCGGGCAATGAGCAGTTCTTC. Amino acid sequence: CSARDPRLAGNEQFF. The chain combines TRBV20-1 with TRBJ2-1, with TRBD2 identical over 10 bases. Germline V lookup: CDR1 DFQATT, CDR2 SNEGSKA (reference sequence). V was pared by 0 bases and J by 6 bases, with 5 bases of the junction left unmatched. The CDR3 contains 15 residues.

This clonotype came up many times. The J gene is TRBJ2-5, the V gene TRBV2; D is undetermined. CDR3 length: 10 amino acids. Trimming removed 1 base from V and 6 bases from J, with 0 bases in between. Looked up from germline, CDR1 is SNHLY and CDR2 is FYNNEI. The CDR3 is CASSEETQYF. In DNA, the CDR3 is TGTGCCAGCAGTGAAGAGACCCAGTACTTC.

This clonotype was counted a few times. The V call is TRBV15, the J call TRBJ2-6; 10 bases are shared with TRBD1. V shed 0 bases and J 0 bases; nucleotides not matched to a gene: 8. CDR1 and CDR2 (germline): LNHNV, YYDKDF (reference sequence). The CDR3 loop spans 20 amino acids. DNA for the CDR3: TGTGCCACCAGCAGAGATTGGGGGACAGGGGAAGTCTCTGGGGCCAACGTCCTGACTTTC. Translated: CATSRDWGTGEVSGANVLTF. Full variable domain (missing parts from reference TRBV15 and TRBJ2-6): DAMVIQNPRYQVTQFGKPVTLSCSQTLNHNVMYWYQQKSSQAPKLLFHYYDKDFNNEADTPDNFQSRRPNTSFCFLDIRSPGLGDTAMYLCATSRDWGTGEVSGANVLTFGAGSRLTVL.

This clonotype was picked up a small number of times. The V call is TRBV18, the J call TRBJ2-7; D call uncertain. The length of the CDR3 is 15 residues. CDR1 and CDR2 from the germline V gene are KGHSH and LQKENI. Trimming cost V 0 bases and J 6 bases, with 15 bases left between them. CDR3 loop: CASSPPGRRVSEQYF. Here the CDR3 DNA reads TGTGCCAGCTCACCACCCGGGCGTAGGGTATCCGAGCAGTACTTC.

On this clonotype itself: Without the conserved terminal phenylalanine or tryptophan, this CDR3 likely stems from a read error. V usage is TRBV9 and J usage is TRBJ2-7; TRBD2 aligns across 11 bases. Germline CDR1 and CDR2: SGDLS and YYNGEE. Trimming took 3 bases from V and 6 from J; bases not matched to a gene: 8. The CDR3 covers 15 residues. The CDR3 is CASSGLAGGPGEQYL. CDR3 sequence (DNA): TGTGCCAGCAGCGGGTTAGCGGGAGGGCCTGGCGAGCAGTACTTA.

This chain joins TRBV6-5 and TRBJ2-1; tentative D call: TRBD1 (5 bases). V lost 0 bases and J 0 bases, leaving 9 bases between the germline ends. Germline loops: CDR1 MNHEY, CDR2 SVGAGI. This CDR3 is built from 16 residues. The CDR3 sequence: CASSYSTDGSYNEQFF. CDR3 bases: TGTGCCAGCAGTTACTCGACAGACGGCTCCTACAATGAGCAGTTCTTC.

The rearrangement links TRBV18 to TRBJ2-5; a weak D match, TRBD1 (5 bases). The CDR3 length is 14 residues. V gave up 3 bases and J gave up 3 bases, with 11 bases separating them. The germline gives CDR1 KGHSH, CDR2 LQKENI. CDR3: CASSPSGREETQYF. The DNA for the CDR3 is TGTGCCAGCTCACCTTCCGGCAGGGAAGAGACCCAGTACTTC.

This clonotype was counted ten times or more. This chain uses TRBV27 with TRBJ2-7; 9 bases fit TRBD1. This CDR3 has 14 amino acids. With 0 bases clipped from V and 3 bases from J, the junction kept 0 bases outside the gene matches. Germline-derived CDR1 and CDR2 are MNHEY and SMNVEV (reference sequence). The CDR3 spells CASSLSTGGYEQYF. DNA of the CDR3: TGTGCCAGCAGTTTATCGACAGGGGGCTACGAGCAGTACTTC.

This clonotype appeared many times. The CDR3 DNA is TGTGCCAGCAGTTACACCGGGACAGCCTACGAGCAGTACTTC. This gives the protein CASSYTGTAYEQYF. The chain employs TRBV27 and TRBJ2-7; 7 nucleotides match TRBD1. The germline gives CDR1 MNHEY, CDR2 SMNVEV (reference sequence). The CDR3 has 14 amino acids. J was trimmed by 2 bases and V by 4 bases; bases with no gene match: 5.

This clonotype was observed a few times. The chain carries TRBV15 and TRBJ1-2; possible D gene TRBD1, 6 bases. CDR3 length: 16 amino acids. V lost 1 base and J lost 2, with 14 bases in between. CDR1 is LNHNV, CDR2 YYDKDF, per germline (reference sequence). The CDR3 sequence is CATSRARAGQNYGYTF. The CDR3 DNA reads TGTGCCACCAGCAGAGCCCGGGCCGGACAGAACTATGGCTACACCTTC. The variable domain in full, with the rest retrieved from reference TRBV15 and TRBJ1-2, is DAMVIQNPRYQVTQFGKPVTLSCSQTLNHNVMYWYQQKSSQAPKLLFHYYDKDFNNEADTPDNFQSRRPNTSFCFLDIRSPGLGDTAMYLCATSRARAGQNYGYTFGSGTRLTVV.